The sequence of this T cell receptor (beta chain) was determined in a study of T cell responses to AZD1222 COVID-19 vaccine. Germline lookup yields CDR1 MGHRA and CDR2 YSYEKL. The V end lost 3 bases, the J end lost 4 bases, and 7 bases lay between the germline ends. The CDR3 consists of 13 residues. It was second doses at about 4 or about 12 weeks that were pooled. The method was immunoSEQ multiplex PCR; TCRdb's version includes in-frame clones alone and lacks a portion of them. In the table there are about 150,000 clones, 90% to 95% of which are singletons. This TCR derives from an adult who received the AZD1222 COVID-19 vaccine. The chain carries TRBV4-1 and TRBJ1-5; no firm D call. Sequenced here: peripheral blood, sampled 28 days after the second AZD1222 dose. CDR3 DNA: TGCGCCAGCAGCCAGCAACTTAATCAGCCCCAGCATTTT. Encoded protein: CASSQQLNQPQHF.